This TCR beta chain stems from a study of blood T cells in healthy people across ages. Study results and caveats: The recorded TCR beta diversity per million T cells decreased in a roughly linear manner with age.

Donor samples were obtained from healthy Caucasian individuals from Russia, aged 6 to 90. The second PCR ran about 6 to 11 cycles with a sample-barcoded 5' primer and J-beta primers. Each CDR3 protein gets one entry after TCRdb re-called the 5' RACE reads with MiXCR. The data hold approximately 2,000,000 distinct CDR3 sequences, with roughly two fifths observed a single time. This CDR3 spans 11 amino acids. CDR1 is DFQATT, CDR2 SNEGSKA, per germline (reference sequence). On this clonotype: The antigen remains unidentified. A junction end diverges from the germline sequence, so it may reflect a read error.

Sequencing was carried out using blood. The chain recombines TRBV20-1 with TRBJ1-1, with no clear D. The receptor was derived from a human donor in good health. CDR3 in DNA: TGCAGTGCTAGCCCCGTCACTGGAGCTTTCTTT. This sequence encodes CSASPVTGAFF.